This TCR beta chain was identified in a study of T cells in Graves' hyperthyroidism and ophthalmopathy (dated by TCRdb to the late 2010s). About the investigation overall: Peripheral blood samples were taken at initial diagnosis, before any treatment was given. TCR V-J signatures able to tell the groups apart were searched for in a discovery cohort of approximately 95 patients, of whom 43 had Graves' ophthalmopathy and roughly 57 had stable Graves' hyperthyroidism. Prospective prediction of ophthalmopathy was tested in an independent validation cohort consisting of some 19 hyperthyroidism patients and about 17 patients who later progressed to ophthalmopathy. Following sampling, methimazole starting at 30 mg daily was given to hyperthyroidism patients, and high-dose intravenous methylprednisolone was given to ophthalmopathy patients. For training and testing, the roughly 100 patients in the discovery cohort were randomly divided in a 7:3 ratio. According to the paper, TCR Vbeta CDR3 sequencing was carried out on about 140 peripheral blood samples, which came from approximately 41 ophthalmopathy, roughly 75 hyperthyroidism and some 17 progressor patients. In addition, the study compared T-cell repertoires in thyroid tissue and in blood from six Graves' hyperthyroidism patients.

Summary of the overall study and its limitations: Most expanded thyroid clonotypes (frequency above 0.001) were also detected in blood, suggesting blood repertoires may reflect thyroid immune responses. A model built on a 13 V-J signature distinguished ophthalmopathy from stable hyperthyroidism, reaching about 88% sensitivity and approximately 83% specificity in cross-validation and 80%/75% in testing. No statistical method was used to fix the sample size in advance, and group allocation was not hidden from the investigators. In validation, progression to ophthalmopathy was predicted by the model with 70.59% sensitivity and just over 72% specificity, a median of roughly 6 months before onset.

V was cut back by 1 base and J by 2 bases, leaving a gap of 15 bases between them. Per the germline V gene (reference sequence), SEHNR is the CDR1 and FQNEAQ is the CDR2. The CDR3 goes from the cysteine to the phenylalanine over 16 residues. Of all the DNA, just the CDR3 is kept, 48 bases in frame from base 1. This clonotype showed up many times. Its antigen target is currently unknown. Per-nucleotide qualities are absent, and no much larger clonotype sits a single base away. The TCR beta CDR3 regions were amplified from RNA transcripts. The TCR CDR3 was subjected to a first round of RT-PCR using the HTBI primer set and the Qiagen OneStep RT-PCR kit. The libraries were constructed in a second round of multiplex PCR and then size-selected and purified. Sequencing of the libraries was done on an Illumina HiSeq2000 using paired-end 100 bp reads. In the authors' own workflow: SOAPnuke was used to process the raw data, removing reads that contained adapters or uncalled bases, had a mean Phred below 15, or lacked an exact match to the constant primer or identifier. COPE v1.2.5 was used to merge the high-quality paired reads, and each unique nucleotide sequence was defined as a clonotype. MiTCR v1.1 was used to align the clonotypes against IMGT TRBV, TRBD and TRBJ reference segments. The analysis included only V-J combinations with a frequency above 0.0001, which together covered approximately 99% of the repertoires. The TCS score was defined as the ratio of F50 (clonal expansion) to E x V (chaos), calculated using BLOSUM62-based TCRdist between CDR3 peptides within each V-J. Welch's t-statistics and random forest reduced around 520 V-J features to 10 to 15, which were used in a naive Bayes classifier (R e1071). The public reads were reprocessed in TCRdb via fastp at Q25 and MiXCR, keeping in-frame beta chains. For every CDR3 protein sequence, its rows merge into one entry that carries the most common genes and DNA. TCRdb, rather than the study authors, made the V and J calls. The sample has approximately 560,000 distinct CDR3 sequences on record, about a sixth of them singletons. Together, the top ten hold under 7.5% of the sample.

A patient counted as having stable Graves' hyperthyroidism if no progression to ophthalmopathy occurred over 18 months of follow-up. Hyperthyroidism patients were newly diagnosed, with disease duration under 2 months, and aged 18 to 65 years. Any patient with an uncontrolled infection, another autoimmune disease, pregnancy or lactation was excluded. Diagnoses were based on clinical symptoms, serum thyroxine and TRAb, thyroid ultrasound and orbital computed tomography. Ficoll-Paque density gradient centrifugation was used to isolate PBMCs from about 10 ml of fresh peripheral blood. Total RNA was extracted with Trizol reagent, and quality was checked on an Agilent 2100 Bioanalyzer.

The V and J segments used are TRBV7-9 and TRBJ2-7, with the D call perhaps TRBD1 or TRBD2, as 5 bases match in each case. The sequencing sample was made of blood. The receptor comes from a woman under 40 with Graves' hyperthyroidism. The bases are TGTGCCAGCAGCTTAGTGGGTTCGGGACCGGCCTACGAGCAGTACTTC. It specifies CASSLVGSGPAYEQYF.